This TCR beta chain stems from a study of blood T cell repertoires in COVID-19. In the study overall: Material from acute and convalescent COVID-19 was sourced from the United States, Italy and Spain. T cells, B-cell-depleted T cells, or PBMCs provided the cDNA or gDNA that served as material.

Source study methods: The assay estimated nucleated cells by amplifying reference gene primers. Profiled with immunoSEQ multiplex PCR; TCRdb holds only in-frame clones, not every one. V, J and clone size derive from that table, while D and trimming were established from the DNA sequence. The repertoire includes 60,000 to 75,000 clones, around four fifths of them detected once, and 5% to 6.5% sits in the top ten. CDR3 length: 13 residues. Germline loops: CDR1 SGHTA, CDR2 FQGNSA. The V gene lost 2 bases and the J gene lost 2 bases, with 7 bases spanning the gap. The V call is TRBV7-2, the J call TRBJ2-7, with a possible D match to TRBD1 (6 bases). The clonotype comes from a human donor in a cohort sampled during active COVID-19. The sequenced material came from peripheral blood. CDR3 coding DNA: TGTGCCAGCAGCTTATGGGGGCCCTACGAGCAGTACTTC. Protein: CASSLWGPYEQYF.